This TCR beta chain stems from a study of beta chain features in type 1 diabetes. Reverse transcribing all isolated RNA meant expressed TCRB transcripts were sequenced. Approximately 910,000 reads per sample were averaged for stem cell-like memory samples. The method was immunoSEQ multiplex PCR; TCRdb's version includes in-frame clones alone and lacks a portion of them. The data contain about 53,000 clones, 55% to 70% of them seen just once; the ten biggest clones take up over 0.25%. Study-level points and caveats: A closer apparent resemblance between naive, central memory and Treg TCRB repertoires was seen in patients than in healthy donors. When cDNA is sequenced, cells with high TCR expression could be over-represented. Shorter templates might be favored by PCR, equally in patients and controls. Researchers report that Type 1 diabetes patients had moderately but significantly shorter TCRB CDR3s across all four CD4+ subsets.

Trimming removed 5 bases from V and 5 bases from J, with 15 bases in between. The CDR3 totals 14 residues. Germline CDR1 is SGHTA and CDR2 is FQGNSA. For this clone: As yet, its antigen is unknown.

The receptor was isolated from a woman between 25 and 40 years old with type 1 diabetes. Sequencing was done on a sample of stem cell memory CD4+ T cells from blood. The chain uses TRBV7-2 and TRBJ2-5; a weak D match, TRBD2 (6 bases). CDR3 in amino acids: CASSRDSAGETQYF. The DNA of the CDR3 is TGTGCCAGCAGCCGGGACTCCGCGGGGGAGACCCAGTACTTC.